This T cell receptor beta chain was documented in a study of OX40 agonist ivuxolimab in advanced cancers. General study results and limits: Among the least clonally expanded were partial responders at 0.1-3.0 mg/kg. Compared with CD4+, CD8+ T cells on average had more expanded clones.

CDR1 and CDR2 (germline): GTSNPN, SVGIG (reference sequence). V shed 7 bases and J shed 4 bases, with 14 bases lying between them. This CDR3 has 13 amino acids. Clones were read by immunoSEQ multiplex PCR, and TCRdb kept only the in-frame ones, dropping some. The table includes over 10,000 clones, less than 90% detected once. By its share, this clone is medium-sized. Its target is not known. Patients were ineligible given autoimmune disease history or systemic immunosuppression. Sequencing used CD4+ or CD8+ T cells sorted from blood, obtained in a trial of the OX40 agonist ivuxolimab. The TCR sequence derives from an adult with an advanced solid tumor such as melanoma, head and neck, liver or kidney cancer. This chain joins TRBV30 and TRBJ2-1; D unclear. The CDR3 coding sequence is TGTGCCTCCCGAGAAGGTCAATACAATGAGCAGTTCTTC. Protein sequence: CASREGQYNEQFF.